A single sample gave rise to the 2 T cell receptor beta chains below, sequenced in a study of T cell repertoires in cytomegalovirus infection (dated by TCRdb to the late 2010s). These reads were obtained on an Illumina HiSeq 1500. TCRdb took the public reads, trimmed them with fastp at Q25, ran MiXCR for clone calling and kept in-frame beta chains. Entries are consolidated by CDR3 protein sequence, retaining the most common genes and DNA. This sample comprises under 150,000 distinct CDR3 sequences, about 10% of them detected only once. 10% of the sample lies in the top ten. What was sequenced was PBMCs. These receptor sequences come from a human donor in good health (CMV status not recorded). Some clones in this sample may be carry-over from other donors' samples.

This clonotype was seen many times. A much larger clone lies one base from this, so it may be a read error. This chain connects TRBV11-2 to TRBJ1-1; 7 nucleotides align to TRBD1. V lost 4 bases, J lost 1 base, and 3 bases stayed unmatched. CDR3 length: 14 residues. From germline, CDR1 is SGHAT and CDR2 FQNNGV. DNA for the CDR3: TGTGCCAGCAGCTCGGGACAGCAGAACACTGAAGCTTTCTTT. Its protein product is CASSSGQQNTEAFF.

This clonotype was counted between two and nine times. The chain recombines TRBV7-9 with TRBJ1-2; tentative D call: TRBD1 (5 bases). The V gene's germline CDR1 is SEHNR and CDR2 FQNEAQ (reference sequence). Deletions cut 5 bases from V and 2 bases from J, with 12 bases between. The CDR3 contains 14 residues. The CDR3 DNA reads as TGTGCCAGCAGCCGTGACAGTCCCAACTATGGCTACACCTTC. Its protein is CASSRDSPNYGYTF.